Each of the 10 T cell receptor beta chains below was sequenced from the same sample in a study of beta chain features in type 1 diabetes. Expressed TCRB transcripts were sequenced, since all the RNA that had been isolated was reverse transcribed. The table came from immunoSEQ multiplex PCR; TCRdb's copy has only in-frame clones and leaves some out. Altogether more than 300,000 clones are present, roughly 12% being singletons, with the ten largest covering 0.017%. The sequenced sample consisted of naive CD4+ T cells from blood. The receptors come from a man aged 18 to 30 in good health.

This clone came up a few times. The chain employs TRBV15 and TRBJ2-2, with a weak D call TRBD1 (5 bases). CDR1 and CDR2 (germline): LNHNV, YYDKDF (reference sequence). Trimming removed 1 base from V and 0 bases from J, with 12 bases in between. This CDR3 has 17 residues. CDR3 in amino acids: CATSRVEWTPNTGELFF. As DNA, the CDR3 is TGTGCCACCAGCAGAGTCGAGTGGACACCGAACACCGGGGAGCTGTTTTTT. The variable domain in full, with the rest retrieved from reference TRBV15 and TRBJ2-2, is DAMVIQNPRYQVTQFGKPVTLSCSQTLNHNVMYWYQQKSSQAPKLLFHYYDKDFNNEADTPDNFQSRRPNTSFCFLDIRSPGLGDTAMYLCATSRVEWTPNTGELFFGEGSRLTVL.

This clone occurred a few times. The chain employs TRBV28 and TRBJ1-2, with 7 bases identical to TRBD1. The ends lost 10 bases at V and 0 bases at J; junction bases unmatched: 8. This CDR3 spans 14 amino acids. The germline gives CDR1 MDHEN, CDR2 SYDVKM. CDR3 residues: CAIPDREANYGYTF. CDR3 DNA: TGTGCCATCCCAGACAGGGAGGCTAACTATGGCTACACCTTC.

The J gene is TRBJ1-1, the V gene TRBV5-1; TRBD1 matches 9 bases. The germline CDR1 and CDR2 sequences are SGHRS and YFSETQ. V trimming: 4 bases; J trimming: 1 base; junction bases outside the gene matches: 2. The CDR3 runs to 14 residues. CDR3: CASSRQGENTEAFF. CDR3 bases: TGCGCCAGCAGCCGACAGGGGGAGAACACTGAAGCTTTCTTT.

This clone appeared a few times. J is TRBJ1-5 and V is TRBV4-3; D is uncertain. V gave up 1 base and J gave up 7 bases, with 8 bases separating them. This CDR3 has 13 residues. Germline values: CDR1 LGHNA, CDR2 YSLEER. The CDR3 DNA follows: TGCGCCAGCAGCCAAGGCAGCGAACAGCCCCAGCATTTT. It translates to CASSQGSEQPQHF.

V gene TRBV6-1 combines with J gene TRBJ2-5; D may be TRBD1 (5 bases). V gave up 5 bases and J gave up 7 bases, with 14 bases separating them. Germline V gene data show CDR1 as MNHNS and CDR2 as SASEGT. CDR3 length: 13 amino acids. CDR3 in DNA: TGTGCCAGCAGTACCTGGACACACGGGACCCAGTACTTC. Encoded protein: CASSTWTHGTQYF.

This clone has only a few counts. This chain uses TRBV7-2 with TRBJ1-2; 8 positions match TRBD1. CDR3 length: 19 residues. Looked up from germline, CDR1 is SGHTA and CDR2 is FQGNSA. V lost 3 bases to trimming and J lost 2 bases; unmatched junction nucleotides: 17. The CDR3 is CASSFLRTGRKTLNYGYTF. CDR3 coding DNA: TGTGCCAGCAGCTTTTTGAGGACAGGGCGAAAAACATTAAACTATGGCTACACCTTC.

This rearrangement joins TRBV5-1 to TRBJ2-5; 8 nucleotides line up with TRBD1. Germline V gene sequence: CDR1 SGHRS, CDR2 YFSETQ. The CDR3 is made up of 15 amino acids. Germline trimming cut 1 base from V and 5 bases from J; bases unmatched to any gene: 7. The CDR3 DNA reads as TGCGCCAGCAGCTTGAGGGGGACAGGACGGGAGACCCAGTACTTC. Its translation: CASSLRGTGRETQYF.

This clone has only a few counts. V gene TRBV19 combines with J gene TRBJ2-1; 8 positions agree with TRBD2. This CDR3 is 13 amino acids long. CDR1 is LNHDA, CDR2 SQIVND, per germline (reference sequence). With 6 bases clipped from V and 14 bases from J, the junction kept 12 bases outside the gene matches. In DNA, the CDR3 is TGTGCCAGTAGCGGTAGCGGGAACGGAAGGGAGTTCTTC. This codes for CASSGSGNGREFF.

The chain employs TRBV5-4 and TRBJ1-6; D is ambiguous. CDR3 length: 14 residues. Germline CDR1 is SGHNT and CDR2 is YYREEE (reference sequence). Deletions cut 2 bases from V and 2 bases from J, with 5 bases between. CDR3: CASSLYTYNSPLHF. The CDR3 DNA reads TGTGCCAGCAGCTTATACACCTATAATTCACCCCTCCACTTT.

The chain carries TRBV5-4 and TRBJ2-3; possible D gene TRBD1, 7 bases. CDR1 is SGHNT, CDR2 YYREEE, per germline (reference sequence). V was pared by 0 bases and J by 4 bases, with 12 bases between. The CDR3 is made up of 15 amino acids. CDR3 nucleotides: TGTGCCAGCAGCTTGGCCGCAGGGGGGTCAGATACGCAGTATTTT. Translating gives CASSLAAGGSDTQYF.